Below are 4 T cell receptor beta chains sequenced from a single sample in a study of blood T cells in healthy people across ages. For the second PCR, which ran for 7 to 11 cycles, a sample-barcoded 5' primer and a J-beta primer mix were used. Each CDR3 protein gets one entry after TCRdb re-called the 5' RACE reads with MiXCR. The profile shows approximately 600,000 distinct CDR3 sequences, roughly 53% of them singletons. The specimen sequenced was blood. The receptor source for this set is a man aged 60 to 75 in good health.

The chain uses TRBV12-3 or TRBV12-4 and TRBJ2-3; no clear D gene. The CDR3 runs to 15 residues. Trimming removed 3 bases at V and 1 base at J, with 11 bases between. The CDR3 sequence: CASSFNWDGTDTQYF. The CDR3 coding sequence is TGTGCCAGCAGTTTTAATTGGGATGGCACAGATACGCAGTATTTT.

The genes are TRBV9 and TRBJ2-5; D possibly corresponds to TRBD2 (5 bases). V was trimmed by 0 bases and J by 2 bases, leaving 14 bases between them. From germline, CDR1 is SGDLS and CDR2 YYNGEE. The CDR3 is 16 residues long. The CDR3 loop is CASSVAPEGGQETQYF. Written as DNA, the CDR3 is TGTGCCAGCAGCGTAGCACCTGAGGGCGGGCAAGAGACCCAGTACTTC. The complete variable domain, with remaining parts taken from reference TRBV9 and TRBJ2-5, reads DSGVTQTPKHLITATGQRVTLRCSPRSGDLSVYWYQQSLDQGLQFLIQYYNGEERAKGNILERFSAQQFPDLHSELNLSSLELGDSALYFCASSVAPEGGQETQYFGPGTRLLVL.

At least ten counts were recorded for this clonotype. This rearrangement joins TRBV29-1 to TRBJ2-5, with TRBD2 matching over 10 bases. This CDR3 region has 14 residues. The V segment lost 6 bases and the J segment 5 bases; nucleotides outside the gene matches: 9. Germline CDR1 reads SQVTM; CDR2 reads ANQGSEA. CDR3 amino acids: CSVLPAGGQETQYF. CDR3 bases: TGCAGCGTACTCCCAGCGGGGGGGCAGGAGACCCAGTACTTC. Looking up the rest from reference TRBV29-1 and TRBJ2-5 gives the full variable domain: SAVISQKPSRDICQRGTSLTIQCQVDSQVTMMFWYRQQPGQSLTLIATANQGSEATYESGFVIDKFPISRPNLTFSTLTVSNMSPEDSSIYLCSVLPAGGQETQYFGPGTRLLVL.

In this sample, this clonotype turned up many times. This chain uses TRBV6-5 with TRBJ2-5, with 10 bases aligning to TRBD1. This CDR3 is built from 15 residues. Unmatched junction bases numbered 4, after V lost 5 bases and J lost 1 base. CDR1 MNHEY and CDR2 SVGAGI come from the germline V gene. CDR3 bases: TGTGCCAGCAGTAGCGGACAGGGGGTCCAAGAGACCCAGTACTTC. Its translation is CASSSGQGVQETQYF.